The 23 T cell receptor beta chains below come from one sample, sequenced in a study of blood T cells in healthy people across ages. A second PCR, run for about 7 to 12 cycles, used a sample-barcoded 5' primer plus a J-beta primer mix. Via MiXCR, TCRdb re-called the 5' RACE reads, giving one row per CDR3 protein. The repertoire holds approximately 360,000 distinct CDR3 sequences, with approximately 47% as singletons. Sample: blood. All receptors come from a man aged 60 to 75 in good health.

The chain combines TRBV21-1 with TRBJ2-7; TRBD1 is the table's D call, not checked against the DNA. TRBV21-1 is a pseudogene segment. There are 17 residues in the CDR3. The CDR3 region is CASSKGPGAPNPYEQYF. The CDR3, as DNA: TGTGCCAGCAGCAAAGGCCCCGGGGCCCCGAACCCCTACGAGCAGTACTTC.

This clonotype has a count of ten or more. The chain is built from TRBV7-2 and TRBJ1-4; TRBD1 matches 11 bases. Unmatched junction bases numbered 6, after V lost 5 bases and J lost 7 bases. The CDR3 has 15 residues. CDR1 and CDR2 from the germline V gene are SGHTA and FQGNSA. CDR3 nucleotides: TGTGCCAGCAGCCTCAGGACAGGGGGCGGTGAAAAACTGTTTTTT. Its protein is CASSLRTGGGEKLFF.

The chain has TRBV9 and TRBJ2-5, with D unclear. Looked up from germline, CDR1 is SGDLS and CDR2 is YYNGEE. V was shortened by 3 bases and J by 4 bases, with 7 bases between the two germline ends. The CDR3 consists of 12 residues. The CDR3 loop is CASSARTETQYF. DNA for the CDR3: TGTGCCAGCAGCGCGAGGACAGAGACCCAGTACTTC.

Written as DNA, the CDR3 is TGCAGTGCTAGGGGGGCGGCAGAGACCCAGTACTTC. Its translation: CSARGAAETQYF. The chain carries TRBV20-1 and TRBJ2-5, with a possible D match to TRBD1 (6 bases). CDR1 is DFQATT, CDR2 SNEGSKA, per germline (reference sequence). Trimming pared 3 bases from V and 4 bases from J, leaving 9 bases between. The CDR3 consists of 12 residues.

The chain carries TRBV6-6 and TRBJ2-1, with TRBD1 as a possible D gene (5 bases). Germline CDR1 and CDR2: MNHNY and SVGAGI (reference sequence). V gave up 6 bases and J gave up 5 bases, with 20 bases separating them. The CDR3 is 16 residues long. CDR3 sequence: CASRTSGRVSHNEQFF. For the CDR3, the DNA is TGTGCCAGCAGAACCTCAGGCAGGGTGTCCCACAATGAGCAGTTCTTC.

The chain uses TRBV12-3 or TRBV12-4 and TRBJ1-5; 7 positions agree with TRBD1. CDR3 length equals 13 residues. V shed 6 bases and J 6 bases; nucleotides not matched to a gene: 5. The CDR3 DNA reads TGTGCCAGCAGCACCGACAGGGCTCAGCCCCAGCATTTT. It codes for CASSTDRAQPQHF.

CDR3 region: CAWSPGILLFGGYTF. CDR3 bases: TGTGCCTGGAGCCCGGGTATTCTTCTTTTCGGGGGCTACACCTTC. The gene calls are TRBV30 and TRBJ1-2, with D unclear. Germline assignment: CDR1 GTSNPN and CDR2 SVGIG (reference sequence). V lost 3 bases to trimming and J lost 8 bases, with 22 bases between them. This CDR3 comprises 15 residues. Drawing the rest from reference TRBV30 and TRBJ1-2, the complete variable domain is SQTIHQWPATLVQPVGSPLSLECTVEGTSNPNLYWYRQAAGRGLQLLFYSVGIGQISSEVPQNLSASRPQDRQFILSSKKLLLSDSGFYLCAWSPGILLFGGYTFGSGTRLTVV.

In nucleotides, the CDR3 is TGTGCCAGCAGGGGGACGAGGGCCGTCTACGAGCAGTACTTC. Amino acid sequence: CASRGTRAVYEQYF. The chain has TRBV12-3 or TRBV12-4 and TRBJ2-7; D may be TRBD1 or TRBD2 (5 bases each). With 6 bases removed from V and 3 bases from J, the gap between germline ends came to 15 bases. This CDR3 is 14 amino acids long.

The CDR3 nucleotides read TGTGCCAGCGGCCGGCGGACTAGCGGGAGAGGGGCGGATACGCAGTATTTT. As protein: CASGRRTSGRGADTQYF. This chain connects TRBV3-1 to TRBJ2-3, with 13 positions matching TRBD2. V shed 8 bases, J shed 6 bases, and the junction held 14 bases outside the gene matches. Germline-derived CDR1 and CDR2 are LGHDT and YNNKEL (reference sequence). The CDR3 is 17 residues long.

The genes are TRBV7-2 and TRBJ2-3, with TRBD2 matching over 9 bases. The junction had 6 bases not matched to a gene; V was cut back by 1 base and J by 1 base. Germline V CDR1 and CDR2: SGHTA, FQGNSA. CDR3 length equals 17 residues. CDR3: CASSLGFRGGGTDTQYF. DNA for the CDR3: TGTGCCAGCAGCTTAGGTTTTCGCGGGGGGGGCACAGATACGCAGTATTTT.

This clonotype showed up just a few times. V gene TRBV7-2 combines with J gene TRBJ2-3, with TRBD2 matching over 13 bases. The CDR3 runs to 17 residues. Per germline, CDR1 SGHTA and CDR2 FQGNSA. Trimming cost V 5 bases and J 2 bases; bases outside gene matches: 7. CDR3 protein: CASSPRTSGSLTDTQYF. The CDR3 region has the DNA TGTGCCAGCAGCCCCCGGACTAGCGGGAGCCTCACAGATACGCAGTATTTT.

Many counts were recorded for this clonotype. V and J are TRBV6-5 and TRBJ2-5, with TRBD1 matching over 8 bases. The CDR3 runs to 14 residues. V lost 5 bases, J lost 7 bases, and 9 bases stayed unmatched. Germline V lookup: CDR1 MNHEY, CDR2 SVGAGI. The CDR3 loop is CASSPDRGEGTQYF. The CDR3 bases are TGTGCCAGCAGTCCTGACAGGGGAGAGGGGACCCAGTACTTC.

V and J are TRBV20-1 and TRBJ2-4, with D perhaps matching TRBD1 (6 bases). Gene TRBJ2-7 matches the end of the DNA better, so the J call may be wrong. This CDR3 comprises 13 residues. CDR1 and CDR2 (germline): DFQATT, SNEGSKA (reference sequence). CDR3 sequence (DNA): TGCAGTGCGGCAGGGGTGAATTCCTACGAGCAGTACTTC. The encoded protein is CSAAGVNSYEQYF.

The chain carries TRBV7-2 and TRBJ2-4; D not resolved. The assigned J gene may be wrong: the sequence end matches TRBJ2-7 better. Germline CDR1 SGHTA, CDR2 FQGNSA. The CDR3 spans 13 residues. The CDR3 region is CASSPRIRYEQYF. CDR3 in DNA: TGTGCCAGCAGCCCACGAATTCGCTACGAGCAGTACTTC.

The V call is TRBV28, the J call TRBJ2-5; D not resolved. The CDR3 runs 12 residues. Germline CDR1 MDHEN, CDR2 SYDVKM. The V end lost 4 bases, the J end lost 0 bases, and 3 bases lay between the germline ends. This CDR3 reads CASSWDQETQYF. CDR3 nucleotide sequence: TGTGCCAGCAGTTGGGACCAAGAGACCCAGTACTTC.

This clonotype has a handful of counts. The chain combines TRBV20-1 with TRBJ2-3, with D possibly being TRBD2 (6 bases). CDR3 length: 15 residues. Germline CDR1 is DFQATT and CDR2 is SNEGSKA (reference sequence). V shed 4 bases and J shed 0 bases, with 14 bases lying between them. As DNA, the CDR3 is TGCAGTGCTAACCCTCGCGGGGAAAGCACAGATACGCAGTATTTT. Translated, it gives CSANPRGESTDTQYF.

V usage is TRBV12-3 or TRBV12-4 and J usage is TRBJ2-7, with TRBD2 matching 10 bases. The CDR3 is 14 amino acids. The V and J ends lost 3 bases and 2 bases, in that order; junction bases with no gene match: 1. The CDR3 loop reads CASSFSGRPYEQYF. CDR3 nucleotides: TGTGCCAGCAGTTTTAGCGGGAGGCCCTACGAGCAGTACTTC.

Comments on this clonotype: A much larger clone differs from this one at a single base, so this may be a read error. This rearrangement joins TRBV6-1 to TRBJ2-4, with D perhaps matching TRBD1 (5 bases). Germline CDR1 and CDR2: MNHNS and SASEGT. The CDR3 loop spans 15 amino acids. The CDR3 is CTSSEGVFGKNIQYF. Written as DNA, the CDR3 is TGTACCAGCAGTGAAGGGGTGTTTGGGAAAAACATTCAGTACTTC.

There are many counts of this clonotype. The chain carries TRBV6-1 and TRBJ2-7; D unresolved. Deletions cut 6 bases from V and 2 bases from J, with 17 bases between. The CDR3 extends over 15 amino acids. The germline gives CDR1 MNHNS, CDR2 SASEGT. CDR3 residues: CASSPTASGAYEQYF. In DNA form, the CDR3 reads TGTGCCAGCAGCCCAACGGCGTCAGGTGCCTACGAGCAGTACTTC.

The V call is TRBV5-1, the J call TRBJ2-1; 10 bases are shared with TRBD2. The DNA matches TRBJ2-7 better at its end, which makes the J call doubtful. The CDR3 is made up of 17 amino acids. Germline CDR1 is SGHRS and CDR2 is YFSETQ. CDR3 in amino acids: CASSPGAASGGYNEQYF. In DNA form, the CDR3 reads TGCGCCAGCAGCCCAGGCGCCGCTAGCGGGGGTTACAATGAGCAGTACTTC.

In its sample, this clonotype was seen a few times. CDR3: CASSSNRQGGYGYTF. In nucleotides, the CDR3 is TGTGCCAGCAGTTCCAATCGACAGGGGGGGTATGGCTACACCTTC. The chain employs TRBV12-3 or TRBV12-4 and TRBJ1-2; 9 bases agree with TRBD1. The CDR3 sequence is 15 residues long. V shed 4 bases and J 5 bases; nucleotides not matched to a gene: 8.

Only a few counts were recorded for this clonotype. Written as DNA, the CDR3 is TGTGCCAGCAGTGGATCCCTTGGTGAGCAGTACTTC. Protein sequence: CASSGSLGEQYF. The chain is built from TRBV6-1 and TRBJ2-7; no reliable D call. This CDR3 spans 12 amino acids. With 4 bases removed from V and 7 bases from J, the gap between germline ends came to 11 bases. The germline V gene encodes CDR1 MNHNS and CDR2 SASEGT.

This chain uses TRBV4-2 with TRBJ1-1; 7 bases are a match to TRBD1. Per germline, CDR1 LGHNA and CDR2 YNFKEQ. The CDR3 runs to 15 residues. The J segment lost 0 bases and the V segment lost 0 bases, leaving 1 base of the junction unmatched. Here the CDR3 reads CASSQDDRVNTEAFF. The CDR3 DNA reads TGTGCCAGCAGCCAAGACGACAGGGTGAACACTGAAGCTTTCTTT.